Below are 22 T cell receptor beta chains sequenced from a single sample in a study of T cells in Graves' hyperthyroidism and ophthalmopathy. TCR beta CDR3 sequences were amplified from RNA transcripts. The TCR CDR3 first-round RT-PCR relied on the HTBI primer set. TCRdb analysed the multiplex PCR reads with MiXCR anew, one entry per CDR3 protein. The sample holds about 640,000 distinct CDR3 sequences, around 21% seen once. The sequenced sample consisted of blood. These receptors all come from a man under 40 with Graves' ophthalmopathy.

Concerning this clonotype: A single base separates this from a much larger clone, so it may be a read error. This chain uses TRBV11-2 with TRBJ2-7; a weak D match, TRBD1 (7 bases). CDR1 is SGHAT and CDR2 is FQNNGV in the germline V gene. The V end lost 3 bases, the J end lost 4 bases, and 13 bases lay between the germline ends. The CDR3 sequence is 14 residues long. The CDR3 is CASSFDPGGYEQYF. Written as DNA, the CDR3 is TGTGCCAGCAGCTTCGATCCAGGGGGGTACGAGCAGTACTTC.

This clonotype showed up many times. V usage is TRBV12-3 or TRBV12-4 and J usage is TRBJ2-2, with TRBD1 matching 11 bases. V lost 6 bases, J lost 3 bases, and 3 bases stayed unmatched. The CDR3 loop spans 15 amino acids. The CDR3 loop reads CASRRTGGHTGELFF. The CDR3 bases are TGTGCCAGCAGGCGGACAGGGGGCCACACCGGGGAGCTGTTTTTT.

Many counts were recorded for this clonotype. This chain connects TRBV20-1 to TRBJ2-3, with 11 bases matching TRBD2. The J segment lost 3 bases and the V segment lost 2 bases, leaving 10 bases of the junction unmatched. Germline values: CDR1 DFQATT, CDR2 SNEGSKA (reference sequence). The CDR3 runs 17 residues. The CDR3 DNA is TGCAGTGCTAGAACTAGCGGGAGAGTGGGAGGGACAGATACGCAGTATTTT. Residues: CSARTSGRVGGTDTQYF.

This chain joins TRBV6-2 or TRBV6-3 and TRBJ1-2; a weak D match, TRBD1 (5 bases). The V gene's germline CDR1 is MNHEY and CDR2 SVGEGT. Trimming removed 0 bases at V and 5 bases at J, with 10 bases between. The CDR3 consists of 14 residues. CDR3 sequence (DNA): TGTGCCAGCAGTTACTCGGGGACTCCTTATGGCTACACCTTC. Translating it yields CASSYSGTPYGYTF.

Ten or more counts support this clonotype. V usage is TRBV13 and J usage is TRBJ2-1; TRBD2 matches 9 bases. V trimming: 6 bases; J trimming: 7 bases; junction bases outside the gene matches: 7. Germline V gene sequence: CDR1 PRHDT, CDR2 FYEKMQ (reference sequence). The CDR3 is 14 amino acids. In DNA form, the CDR3 reads TGTGCCAGCAGGTATGGGACTAGCTTTAATGAGCAGTTCTTC. It is translated as CASRYGTSFNEQFF. Complete variable domain (other parts from reference TRBV13 and TRBJ2-1): AAGVIQSPRHLIKEKRETATLKCYPIPRHDTVYWYQQGPGQDPQFLISFYEKMQSDKGSIPDRFSAQQFSDYHSELNMSSLELGDSALYFCASRYGTSFNEQFFGPGTRLTVL.

This clonotype was detected only a few times. The chain joins TRBV10-3 to TRBJ2-7; D not certain. Per the germline V gene, CDR1 is ENHRY and CDR2 is SYGVKD. This CDR3 contains 15 residues. V was pared by 6 bases and J by 1 base, with 16 bases between. The CDR3 DNA is TGTGCCATCAGCGATGGGGTGGGCAAATCCTACGAGCAGTACTTC. Translating it yields CAISDGVGKSYEQYF.

This clonotype was counted only a few times. The rearrangement links TRBV9 to TRBJ2-2; D gene ambiguous. V was pared by 3 bases and J by 6 bases, with 12 bases between. Germline values: CDR1 SGDLS, CDR2 YYNGEE. This CDR3 has 14 residues. Here the CDR3 reads CASSADSMAGELFF. The CDR3, as DNA: TGTGCCAGCAGCGCGGATTCAATGGCCGGGGAGCTGTTTTTT.

A few counts support this clonotype. V is TRBV12-3 or TRBV12-4 and J is TRBJ2-7; unclear D gene. The length of the CDR3 is 12 residues. V was cut by 2 bases and J by 7 bases, with 9 bases left in between. The CDR3 loop reads CASSLMPEEQYF. In DNA, the CDR3 is TGTGCCAGCAGTTTAATGCCTGAAGAGCAGTACTTC.

This clonotype was counted between two and nine times. The J gene is TRBJ1-1, the V gene TRBV5-4, with D perhaps TRBD1 (6 bases). CDR3 length: 15 amino acids. Trimming took off 0 bases at V and 0 bases at J, with 9 bases between the two ends. Germline loops: CDR1 SGHNT, CDR2 YYREEE (reference sequence). CDR3 sequence: CASSLGGTLNTEAFF. CDR3 sequence (DNA): TGTGCCAGCAGCTTGGGGGGGACACTGAACACTGAAGCTTTCTTT.

CDR3 loop: CASSIPTSRRSYNEQFF. CDR3 nucleotides: TGTGCCAGTAGTATACCGACTAGCCGCCGCTCCTACAATGAGCAGTTCTTC. The chain uses TRBV19 and TRBJ2-1, with TRBD2 matching over 7 bases. The CDR3 has 17 amino acids. Losses at the gene ends were 2 bases for V and 0 bases for J; bases not matched to a gene: 7. Germline V lookup: CDR1 LNHDA, CDR2 SQIVND (reference sequence).

A few counts support this clonotype. This rearrangement joins TRBV3-1 to TRBJ2-7, with 13 nucleotides matching TRBD2. V dropped 1 base and J dropped 4; count of bases not matched to a gene: 10. Germline CDR1 LGHDT, CDR2 YNNKEL (reference sequence). The CDR3 contains 18 residues. Here the CDR3 reads CASSQVPPGLAGVYEQYF. The CDR3 DNA is TGTGCCAGCAGCCAAGTACCCCCCGGACTAGCGGGAGTTTACGAGCAGTACTTC.

The chain recombines TRBV7-2 with TRBJ1-5, with D possibly TRBD1 on 6 matching bases. The V end was cut by 0 bases, the J end by 3 bases, with 12 bases between. The germline CDR1 and CDR2 sequences are SGHTA and FQGNSA. This CDR3 has 16 residues. The CDR3 spells CASSLAGGQINQPQHF. The CDR3 DNA sequence: TGTGCCAGCAGCTTAGCAGGAGGACAGATCAATCAGCCCCAGCATTTT.

This clonotype has more than one count but fewer than ten. This chain joins TRBV6-1 and TRBJ2-3; no clear D gene. This CDR3 has 12 amino acids. The germline gives CDR1 MNHNS, CDR2 SASEGT. The ends were cut back, 2 bases at V and 6 bases at J, with 6 bases in the middle. CDR3 in DNA: TGTGCCAGCAGTGAACCGGCGGATACGCAGTATTTT. Its protein product is CASSEPADTQYF.

The chain carries TRBV11-3 and TRBJ1-1, with D possibly matching TRBD1 (6 bases). The germline V gene encodes CDR1 SGHNT and CDR2 YENEEA. Trimming took off 3 bases at V and 3 bases at J, with 11 bases between the two ends. The CDR3 runs 14 residues. The CDR3 spells CASSLEEGDTEAFF. CDR3 coding DNA: TGTGCCAGCAGCTTGGAGGAGGGGGACACTGAAGCTTTCTTT.

A few counts support this clonotype. This chain uses TRBV30 with TRBJ2-6; D is possibly TRBD2 (6 bases). Germline CDR1 is GTSNPN and CDR2 is SVGIG (reference sequence). This CDR3 spans 18 amino acids. Deletions cut 0 bases from V and 0 bases from J, with 15 bases between. CDR3 residues: CAWSVGPGEASGANVLTF. The CDR3 DNA is TGTGCCTGGAGTGTAGGTCCGGGGGAGGCCTCTGGGGCCAACGTCCTGACTTTC. Combining the CDR3 with reference TRBV30 and TRBJ2-6 gives the whole variable domain SQTIHQWPATLVQPVGSPLSLECTVEGTSNPNLYWYRQAAGRGLQLLFYSVGIGQISSEVPQNLSASRPQDRQFILSSKKLLLSDSGFYLCAWSVGPGEASGANVLTFGAGSRLTVL.

In its sample, this clonotype was seen a few times. The J gene is TRBJ2-7, the V gene TRBV2, with a tentative D call TRBD1 (6 bases). Germline V gene lookup returns CDR1 SNHLY and CDR2 FYNNEI. The V end lost 3 bases, the J end lost 4 bases, and 13 bases lay between the germline ends. The CDR3 length is 14 residues. The CDR3 region is CASSERRGPYEQYF. CDR3 in DNA: TGTGCCAGCAGTGAGCGCAGGGGCCCTTACGAGCAGTACTTC.

This clonotype has ten or more counts. V is TRBV2 and J is TRBJ2-7; no reliable D call. Germline V gene lookup returns CDR1 SNHLY and CDR2 FYNNEI. Trimming took off 3 bases at V and 2 bases at J, with 11 bases between the two ends. This CDR3 has 14 residues. The CDR3 protein is CASSDDGLPYEQYF. CDR3 bases: TGTGCCAGCAGTGACGATGGCCTACCCTACGAGCAGTACTTC.

Only a few counts were recorded for this clonotype. V gene TRBV5-1 combines with J gene TRBJ2-1; possible D gene TRBD2, 6 bases. The length of the CDR3 is 15 residues. The ends were cut back, 2 bases at V and 1 base at J, with 10 bases in the middle. CDR1 is SGHRS and CDR2 is YFSETQ in the germline V gene. CDR3 amino acids: CASSFEGGSYNEQFF. The CDR3 DNA reads TGCGCCAGCAGCTTTGAGGGAGGTTCCTACAATGAGCAGTTCTTC.

This clonotype was counted ten times or more. CDR3 sequence (DNA): TGTGCCAGCACCCGAGAGCAGGGGTACTCCGGCTACACCTTC. This gives the protein CASTREQGYSGYTF. The J gene is TRBJ1-2, the V gene TRBV6-1; perhaps TRBD1 as D (6 bases). V lost 7 bases and J 8 bases, leaving 20 bases between the germline ends. Germline loops: CDR1 MNHNS, CDR2 SASEGT. This CDR3 region has 14 residues.

CDR3 amino acids: CSARGTSVYEQYF. CDR3 coding DNA: TGCAGTGCTAGGGGGACTAGCGTGTACGAGCAGTACTTC. The chain joins TRBV20-1 to TRBJ2-7, with 10 bases that match TRBD2. V was clipped by 3 bases and J by 4 bases; unmatched bases: 3. The CDR3 is 13 amino acids. From germline, CDR1 is DFQATT and CDR2 SNEGSKA (reference sequence).

The chain combines TRBV5-1 with TRBJ2-2, with D perhaps TRBD1 (7 bases). V was pared by 0 bases and J by 4 bases, with 19 bases between. Germline CDR1 is SGHRS and CDR2 is YFSETQ. The CDR3 totals 18 residues. The CDR3 is CASSLAGGQRDLTGELFF. CDR3 coding DNA: TGCGCCAGCAGCTTGGCCGGGGGACAGAGGGACCTCACCGGGGAGCTGTTTTTT.

This clonotype appeared a few times. The genes are TRBV20-1 and TRBJ2-7; possible D gene TRBD1, 5 bases. CDR3 length: 13 residues. Germline-derived CDR1 and CDR2 are DFQATT and SNEGSKA (reference sequence). V was pared by 3 bases and J by 3 bases, with 12 bases between. Here the CDR3 DNA reads TGCAGTGCTAGTTGGGCAGGGAACTACGAGCAGTACTTC. Its protein product is CSASWAGNYEQYF.